Listed below are T cell receptor beta chains from one sample, sequenced in a study of T cell responses to AZD1222 COVID-19 vaccine. Generated by immunoSEQ multiplex PCR, the TCRdb table keeps only in-frame clones and is missing some. The data show about 140,000 clones, 89% seen once. Sequences were derived from peripheral blood, sampled on day 0 of AZD1222 vaccination. These receptors were collected from an adult in good health. Both conserved end residues are part of each CDR3.

TRBJ1-5 | TRBV5-6 | CASSLKSDSFNQPQHF
TRBJ2-1 | TRBV6-2/TRBV6-3 | CASSRRGSVYNEQFF
TRBJ2-1 | TRBV15 | CATSRDLSGLAGGNEQFF
TRBJ1-1 | TRBV6-5 | CASSHPQGVGTEAFF
TRBJ1-1 | TRBV19 | CASSMGGTGGTEAFF
TRBJ2-6 | TRBV28 | CASSSPGRVGANVLTF
TRBJ1-1 | TRBV6-4 | CASSDSFRDRHTEAFF
TRBJ1-2 | TRBV28 | CASSLEGQPYGYTF
TRBJ2-1 | TRBV6-5 | CASSSHRYNEQFF
TRBJ1-2 | TRBV30 | CAWIGEYPFLLYGYTF
TRBJ1-2 | TRBV29-1 | CSVWAGGYTF
TRBJ1-2 | TRBV9 | CASSVRYYGYTF
TRBJ1-1 | TRBV7-8 | CASSPVGVTEAFF
TRBJ2-2 | TRBV11-2 | CASSLTHLGGRTTGELFF
TRBJ1-5 | TRBV6-5 | CASDTGRWGNQPQHF
TRBJ2-5 | TRBV6-1 | CASSEFGPWGETQYF
TRBJ1-2 | TRBV5-6 | CASSLGRVGLYGYTF
TRBJ2-1 | TRBV3-1/TRBV3-2 | CASSHSGLGGRNEQFF
TRBJ2-5 | TRBV2 | CASGPEGGSQETQYF
TRBJ1-2 | TRBV30 | CAWMGLRLVGYTF
TRBJ1-2 | TRBV15 | CATSRDVLSSNYGYTF
TRBJ2-5 | TRBV5-6 | CASSWEQGQETQYF
TRBJ1-4 | TRBV5-6 | CASSLGAGATNEKLFF
TRBJ2-1 | TRBV5-1 | CASSLGSGGPLSYNEQFF
TRBJ2-1 | TRBV5-1 | CASSGGDYYNEQFF
TRBJ1-2 | TRBV28 | CASRDRSYGYTF
TRBJ2-1 | TRBV18 | CASSPRQLVGRSNEQFF
TRBJ1-2 | TRBV7-9 | CASSLASLDGYTF
TRBJ1-2 | TRBV5-8 | CASSLPGQSNYGYTF
TRBJ1-2 | TRBV30 | CAWTRQGHSYGYTF
TRBJ2-7 | TRBV11-2 | CASSLDRAYEQYF
TRBJ2-1 | TRBV6-5 | CASGTSGRNNEQFF
TRBJ1-5 | TRBV6-5 | CASSYSVGGPQHF
TRBJ2-7 | TRBV20-1 | CSASPYQRGDYEQYF
TRBJ2-6 | TRBV27 | CASSPFQTDSGANVLTF
TRBJ1-1 | TRBV7-8 | CASSFVGGFMNTEAFF
TRBJ1-4 | TRBV27 | CASGPGAGGEKLFF
TRBJ2-4 | TRBV10-2 | CASSETGGIQYF
TRBJ2-7 | TRBV6-6 | CASSYGGLFSYEQYF
TRBJ2-1 | TRBV6-5 | CASSKMGQYNEQFF
TRBJ2-7 | TRBV10-2 | CASSEPNVEQYF
TRBJ2-3 | TRBV7-2 | CASSLRGGDTDTQYF
TRBJ2-5 | TRBV7-6 | CASSLGGGGQTQYF
TRBJ2-4 | TRBV7-9 | CASSLVGRQGLAKNIQYF
TRBJ2-3 | TRBV18 | CASSRPPDTQYF
TRBJ1-1 | TRBV11-3 | CASSLVFNTEAFF
TRBJ1-1 | TRBV7-8 | CASSLPDGGGVENTEAFF
TRBJ2-2 | TRBV28 | CASSSGNTGELFF
TRBJ2-2 | TRBV30 | CAWRLAVVRELFF
TRBJ2-7 | TRBV6-1 | CASSEAAGTKPYEQYF
TRBJ2-3 | TRBV3-1/TRBV3-2 | CASNRIYGADTQYF
TRBJ2-5 | TRBV24-1 | CATSDLSRDGQETQYF
TRBJ2-3 | TRBV30 | CAWSVRLAGRGDTQYF
TRBJ2-7 | TRBV2 | CASHPGPIYYEQYF
TRBJ2-1 | TRBV3-1/TRBV3-2 | CASSQPGLAGGDDNEQFF
TRBJ2-7 | TRBV4-2 | CASSPRIATYEQYF